This TCR beta chain is from a study of cytomegalovirus exposure and HLA in healthy donors. Overall study: An early release of data contained about 85 million unique TCRs, which came from HLA-typed donors. Study results and limitations: Roughly uniform depth of sequencing across donors was assumed in presence/absence analyses. Association of a missense DCLRE1C variant with TCR beta V- and J-gene trimming was reported in a later analysis. Prior analysis indicated that the majority of TCR beta V segments exhibited productivity approximately 87% or approximately 30% of the time.

CDR3 length equals 14 residues. CDR1 is PRHDT and CDR2 is FYEKMQ in the germline V gene (reference sequence). To note about this clone: Its antigen is unknown.

PCR was performed using 60 Vbeta and 13 Jbeta primers. Only in-frame clones appear in the TCRdb table, and some are missing; sequencing was by immunoSEQ multiplex PCR. The table has 150,000 or so clones, about three quarters seen once. V is TRBV13 and J is TRBJ2-5, with a tentative D call TRBD2 (7 bases). The J call is in doubt because the DNA end fits TRBJ2-7 better. The sequence was collected from a female donor in good health and CMV-seronegative. Sequencing was performed on PBMCs. CDR3 nucleotide sequence: TGTGCCAGCAGCCCGAGAAGGGGGGGGTACGAGCAGTACTTC. Its translation: CASSPRRGGYEQYF.